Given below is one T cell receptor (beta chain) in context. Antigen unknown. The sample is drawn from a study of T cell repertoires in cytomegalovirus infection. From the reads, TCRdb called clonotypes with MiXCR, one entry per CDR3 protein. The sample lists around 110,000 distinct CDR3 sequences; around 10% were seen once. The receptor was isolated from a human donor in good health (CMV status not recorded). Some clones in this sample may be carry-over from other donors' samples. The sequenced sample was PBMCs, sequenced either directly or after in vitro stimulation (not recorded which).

In DNA, the CDR3 is TGTGCCAGCAGCCAAGTCCGAACAGGGCTAGCGGGAGGGGGCGAGCAGTTCTTC. Amino acid sequence: CASSQVRTGLAGGGEQFF. The chain uses TRBV3-1 and TRBJ2-1, with 12 bases that match TRBD2. The germline V gene has CDR1 LGHDT and CDR2 YNNKEL (reference sequence). The CDR3 is 18 amino acids. J was trimmed by 10 bases and V by 1 base; bases with no gene match: 14.